Listed below are T cell receptor beta chains from one sample, sequenced in a study of T cell responses to AZD1222 COVID-19 vaccine. Data came from immunoSEQ multiplex PCR; TCRdb stores just in-frame clones and leaves some out. Found here are some 190,000 clones, 88% of them singletons; the top ten hold about 8%. Sequenced material: peripheral blood, taken on day 0 of AZD1222 vaccination. The origin of the receptors is an adult in good health. The CDR3 runs from the conserved cysteine through the conserved F or W. Fields, in order: V gene, D gene, J gene, clone size, CDR3 DNA, CDR3 protein. A D gene is named only where the DNA matches it firmly. A row's size may be missing; if present it is once, few, many or a size class.

V gene: TRBV30; D gene: TRBD1; J gene: TRBJ1-5; clone size: NA; CDR3 DNA: TGTGCCTGGAGTGTGGCGGACAGGGGAAATCAGCCCCAGCATTTT; CDR3 protein: CAWSVADRGNQPQHF
V gene: TRBV5-1; D gene: TRBD1; J gene: TRBJ1-2; clone size: NA; CDR3 DNA: TGCGCCAGCAGCCCAGGGGGTAGTTCGCGGGGCTACACCTTC; CDR3 protein: CASSPGGSSRGYTF
V gene: TRBV29-1; D gene: NA; J gene: TRBJ1-1; clone size: NA; CDR3 DNA: TGCAGCGTTGTCGGCCAGCACGCTGAAGCTTTCTTT; CDR3 protein: CSVVGQHAEAFF
V gene: TRBV12-3/TRBV12-4; D gene: NA; J gene: TRBJ2-5; clone size: NA; CDR3 DNA: TGTGCCAGCAGCTACCAAGAGACCCAGTACTTC; CDR3 protein: CASSYQETQYF
V gene: TRBV10-1; D gene: NA; J gene: TRBJ2-7; clone size: few; CDR3 DNA: TGCGCCAGCAGTGAGCGGACCGGGGGAGGAGCGATGTCCGAGCAGTACTTC; CDR3 protein: CASSERTGGGAMSEQYF
V gene: TRBV19; D gene: NA; J gene: TRBJ1-1; clone size: NA; CDR3 DNA: TGTGCCAGTAGTATACCCGGTGCTGAAGCTTTCTTT; CDR3 protein: CASSIPGAEAFF
V gene: TRBV7-2; D gene: NA; J gene: TRBJ1-4; clone size: NA; CDR3 DNA: TGTGCCAGCAGCTTAGTTCCCCAGGGGTTTGGTGAAAAACTGTTTTTT; CDR3 protein: CASSLVPQGFGEKLFF
V gene: TRBV29-1; D gene: NA; J gene: TRBJ2-1; clone size: NA; CDR3 DNA: TGCAGCGTCGCGCGGGACGGCTACAATGAGCAGTTCTTC; CDR3 protein: CSVARDGYNEQFF
V gene: TRBV12-3/TRBV12-4; D gene: NA; J gene: TRBJ2-7; clone size: NA; CDR3 DNA: TGTGCCAGCAGTTTATGGGACTCCTACGAGCAGTACTTC; CDR3 protein: CASSLWDSYEQYF
V gene: TRBV7-9; D gene: NA; J gene: TRBJ1-1; clone size: NA; CDR3 DNA: TGTGCCAGCAGCTCTCAGGGGAACACTGAAGCTTTCTTT; CDR3 protein: CASSSQGNTEAFF
V gene: TRBV11-3; D gene: NA; J gene: TRBJ2-5; clone size: NA; CDR3 DNA: TGTGCCAGCAGCTCCCGGGGCGGGACCCAGTACTTC; CDR3 protein: CASSSRGGTQYF
V gene: TRBV9; D gene: TRBD1; J gene: TRBJ1-4; clone size: NA; CDR3 DNA: TGTGCCAGCAGCGTAGGAGCAGGGGGTAGTGAAAAACTGTTTTTT; CDR3 protein: CASSVGAGGSEKLFF
V gene: TRBV9; D gene: NA; J gene: TRBJ1-5; clone size: NA; CDR3 DNA: TGTGCCAGCAGCGTATCAGGGATTAGCAATCAGCCCCAGCATTTT; CDR3 protein: CASSVSGISNQPQHF
V gene: TRBV18; D gene: TRBD1; J gene: TRBJ1-1; clone size: NA; CDR3 DNA: TGTGCCAGCTCACCACCGGAGGGGGCTTGGACTGAAGCTTTCTTT; CDR3 protein: CASSPPEGAWTEAFF
V gene: TRBV30; D gene: NA; J gene: TRBJ1-6; clone size: NA; CDR3 DNA: TGTGCCTGGAGTGTACTTAAGGGCAGCTATAATTCACCCCTCCACTTT; CDR3 protein: CAWSVLKGSYNSPLHF
V gene: TRBV19; D gene: NA; J gene: TRBJ2-7; clone size: NA; CDR3 DNA: TGTGCCAGTAGTATGGGGCGGGCCTACGAGCAGTACTTC; CDR3 protein: CASSMGRAYEQYF
V gene: TRBV27; D gene: TRBD1; J gene: TRBJ2-5; clone size: once; CDR3 DNA: TGTGCCAGCAGTTTATCGGGGACAGGGAGCCAAGAGACCCAGTACTTC; CDR3 protein: CASSLSGTGSQETQYF
V gene: TRBV3-1/TRBV3-2; D gene: NA; J gene: TRBJ1-1; clone size: NA; CDR3 DNA: TGTGCCAGCAGCGGCCCGGCGGGGGCGGACACTGAAGCTTTCTTT; CDR3 protein: CASSGPAGADTEAFF
V gene: TRBV5-4; D gene: NA; J gene: TRBJ1-2; clone size: NA; CDR3 DNA: TGTGCCAGCAGCGACGGGACATGGGTGGGTTATGGCTACACCTTC; CDR3 protein: CASSDGTWVGYGYTF
V gene: TRBV4-1; D gene: NA; J gene: TRBJ1-2; clone size: NA; CDR3 DNA: TGCGCCAGCAGCCAAGGGGTACACCGGAATAACTATGGCTACACCTTC; CDR3 protein: CASSQGVHRNNYGYTF
V gene: TRBV5-3; D gene: NA; J gene: TRBJ1-3; clone size: NA; CDR3 DNA: TGTGCCAGAAGCTCGGTTTGCAGAATAAAATCTGGAAACACCATATATTTT; CDR3 protein: CARSSVCRIKSGNTIYF
V gene: TRBV15; D gene: NA; J gene: TRBJ2-3; clone size: NA; CDR3 DNA: TGTGCCACCAGCCCTGAGAGTGTGGGCACAGATACGCAGTATTTT; CDR3 protein: CATSPESVGTDTQYF
V gene: TRBV4-2; D gene: TRBD1; J gene: TRBJ2-6; clone size: NA; CDR3 DNA: TGTGCCAGCAGCCAAGAAGGCCCAGGGGGCTCTGGGGCCAACGTCCTGACTTTC; CDR3 protein: CASSQEGPGGSGANVLTF
V gene: TRBV5-1; D gene: TRBD1; J gene: TRBJ1-3; clone size: few; CDR3 DNA: TGCGCCAGCAGCCTGGGACAGGGTAGCTCTGGAAACACCATATATTTT; CDR3 protein: CASSLGQGSSGNTIYF
V gene: TRBV5-1; D gene: NA; J gene: TRBJ1-1; clone size: once; CDR3 DNA: TGCGCCAGCAGCTTGGCGCCCGGATCCACTGAAGCTTTCTTT; CDR3 protein: CASSLAPGSTEAFF
V gene: TRBV4-1; D gene: NA; J gene: TRBJ1-1; clone size: NA; CDR3 DNA: TGCGCCAGCAGTCAAGCAGGACAATATCGTGAAGCTTTCTTT; CDR3 protein: CASSQAGQYREAFF
V gene: TRBV5-1; D gene: NA; J gene: TRBJ1-2; clone size: NA; CDR3 DNA: TGCGCCAGCAGCTTGGCGAGGGGGACCCCTCTGGGCTACACCTTC; CDR3 protein: CASSLARGTPLGYTF
V gene: TRBV2; D gene: TRBD2; J gene: TRBJ2-3; clone size: NA; CDR3 DNA: TGTGCCAGCAGTGGGCTAGCGGGGGGCACAGATACGCAGTATTTT; CDR3 protein: CASSGLAGGTDTQYF
V gene: TRBV2; D gene: TRBD1; J gene: TRBJ1-5; clone size: NA; CDR3 DNA: TGTGCCAGCAGTGGGACAGGAAATCAGCCCCAGCATTTT; CDR3 protein: CASSGTGNQPQHF
V gene: TRBV30; D gene: NA; J gene: TRBJ2-4; clone size: NA; CDR3 DNA: TGTGCCTGCTTACCCTTAGCCAAAAACATTCAGTACTTC; CDR3 protein: CACLPLAKNIQYF
V gene: TRBV5-6; D gene: TRBD1; J gene: TRBJ1-6; clone size: NA; CDR3 DNA: TGTGCCAGCAGCTCCCGGACAGGGTGGGAATCACCCCTCCACTTT; CDR3 protein: CASSSRTGWESPLHF
V gene: TRBV6-1; D gene: NA; J gene: TRBJ1-5; clone size: NA; CDR3 DNA: TGTGCCAGCAGTGAACCAGGGGTTCGGGTTGATCAGCCCCAGCATTTT; CDR3 protein: CASSEPGVRVDQPQHF
V gene: TRBV2; D gene: TRBD1; J gene: TRBJ2-2; clone size: NA; CDR3 DNA: TGTGCCAGCAGTGTCGACAGGGGGTTAAGCACCGGGGAGCTGTTTTTT; CDR3 protein: CASSVDRGLSTGELFF
V gene: TRBV12-3/TRBV12-4; D gene: NA; J gene: TRBJ1-5; clone size: NA; CDR3 DNA: TGTGCCAGCAGTTTATTGCGCAATCAGCCCCAGCATTTT; CDR3 protein: CASSLLRNQPQHF
V gene: TRBV18; D gene: TRBD1; J gene: TRBJ1-2; clone size: NA; CDR3 DNA: TGTGCCAGCTCACAGGGACAGGGAATGGGAGGCTACACCTTC; CDR3 protein: CASSQGQGMGGYTF
V gene: TRBV21-1; D gene: NA; J gene: TRBJ1-1; clone size: NA; CDR3 DNA: TGTGCCAGCAGCGGACGACAGGGCCTGAACACTGAAGCTTTCTTT; CDR3 protein: CASSGRQGLNTEAFF
V gene: TRBV7-9; D gene: TRBD1; J gene: TRBJ1-6; clone size: NA; CDR3 DNA: TGTGCCAGCAGCGCCTCGAGACAGGGAAATTCACCCCTCCACTTT; CDR3 protein: CASSASRQGNSPLHF
V gene: TRBV2; D gene: TRBD1; J gene: TRBJ2-2; clone size: NA; CDR3 DNA: TGTGCCAGCGGGGGACAGGGTCTCGCCGGGGAGCTGTTTTTT; CDR3 protein: CASGGQGLAGELFF
V gene: TRBV14; D gene: NA; J gene: TRBJ2-2; clone size: NA; CDR3 DNA: TGTGCCAGCAGCCAAGTAAGGGCCACCGGGGAGCTGTTTTTT; CDR3 protein: CASSQVRATGELFF
V gene: TRBV27; D gene: NA; J gene: TRBJ1-2; clone size: NA; CDR3 DNA: TGTGCCAGCAGTTTACCAGGGAACTATGGCTACACCTTC; CDR3 protein: CASSLPGNYGYTF
V gene: TRBV4-1; D gene: NA; J gene: TRBJ2-2; clone size: once; CDR3 DNA: TGCGCCAGCAGCCGGGAACAGGGAAAGGCGAACACCGGGGAGCTGTTTTTT; CDR3 protein: CASSREQGKANTGELFF